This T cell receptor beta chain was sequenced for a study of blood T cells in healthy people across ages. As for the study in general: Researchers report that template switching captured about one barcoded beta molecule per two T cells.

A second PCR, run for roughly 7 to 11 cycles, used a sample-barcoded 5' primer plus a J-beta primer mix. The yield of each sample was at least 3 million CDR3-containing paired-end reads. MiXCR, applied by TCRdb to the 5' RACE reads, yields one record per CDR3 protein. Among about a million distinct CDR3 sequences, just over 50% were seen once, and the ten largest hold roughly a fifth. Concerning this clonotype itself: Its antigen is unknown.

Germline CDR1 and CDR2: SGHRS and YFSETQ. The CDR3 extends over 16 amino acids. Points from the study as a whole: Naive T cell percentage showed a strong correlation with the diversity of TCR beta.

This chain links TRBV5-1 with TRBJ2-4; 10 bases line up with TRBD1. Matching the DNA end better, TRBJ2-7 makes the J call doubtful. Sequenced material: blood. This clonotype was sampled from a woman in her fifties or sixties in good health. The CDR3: CASSLAGGQGNYEQYF. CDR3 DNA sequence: TGCGCCAGCAGCTTGGCCGGGGGACAGGGGAACTACGAGCAGTACTTC.